This T cell receptor beta chain was identified during a study of blood T cell repertoires in COVID-19. Sequencing was performed with immunoSEQ multiplex PCR; in TCRdb, only in-frame clones are kept and a portion is missing. The repertoire has about 220,000 clones, roughly 84% of them found once; the top ten carry 3.5% to 4%. CDR1 is MDHEN, CDR2 SYDVKM, per germline. V was trimmed by 7 bases and J by 4 bases, leaving 19 bases between them. This CDR3 contains 15 residues. J is TRBJ1-1 and V is TRBV28; D might be TRBD1 (5 bases). The sequence was collected from a woman aged 80 or over with acute or convalescent COVID-19. Sequenced sample: peripheral blood. The chain's CDR3 is CASNPLGAGITEAFF. Here the CDR3 DNA reads TGTGCCAGCAACCCCCTTGGGGCAGGTATCACTGAAGCTTTCTTT.